This TCR beta chain was recorded in a study of blood T cell repertoires in COVID-19. Overall study context: Whether acute or convalescent, the COVID-19 samples came from the United States, Italy and Spain.

In the original processing: The assay estimated nucleated cells by amplifying reference gene primers. The repertoire was sequenced with immunoSEQ multiplex PCR; TCRdb's copy has only in-frame clones and lacks some. D and trimming come from the DNA, and the V and J calls and clone size come from that table. The table has more than 95,000 clones, about 89% seen once. Germline lookup yields CDR1 KGHDR and CDR2 SFDVKD. V was pared by 0 bases and J by 3 bases, with 13 bases between. The CDR3 is 16 amino acids. Sequences were obtained from peripheral blood. The V gene is TRBV24-1, the J gene TRBJ2-5; D may be TRBD1 (5 bases). This TCR was recovered from a human donor in a cohort sampled during active COVID-19. The DNA of the CDR3 is TGTGCCACCAGTGATTTGGGGTCAGGGAAGGAAGAGACCCAGTACTTC. Protein: CATSDLGSGKEETQYF.